This T cell receptor (beta chain) was sequenced for a study of T cell changes during pregnancy in multiple sclerosis. Generated by immunoSEQ multiplex PCR, the TCRdb table keeps only in-frame clones and is missing some. Of 60,000 or so clones in the sample, 90% are singletons; the top ten hold 2% to 2.5%. This clone was counted a few times. Germline V gene lookup returns CDR1 SGHNT and CDR2 YYREEE (reference sequence). Deletions cut 4 bases from V and 3 bases from J, with 19 bases between. This CDR3 is 16 amino acids long. The clonotype was recovered from a female donor in good health, enrolled as a control in a pregnancy study. This chain connects TRBV5-4 to TRBJ1-1; maybe TRBD1 (6 bases). The source was peripheral blood, collected in the second trimester of pregnancy. The CDR3 region has the DNA TGTGCCAGCAGCCACAAAGGGCAGGGGCAGTACACTGAAGCTTTCTTT. Translating gives CASSHKGQGQYTEAFF. The full variable domain, with the rest looked up from reference TRBV5-4 and TRBJ1-1, is ETGVTQSPTHLIKTRGQQVTLRCSSQSGHNTVSWYQQALGQGPQFIFQYYREEENGRGNFPPRFSGLQFPNYSSELNVNALELDDSALYLCASSHKGQGQYTEAFFGQGTRLTVV.